This paragraph covers one T cell receptor (beta chain) sequence. CDR1 LGHNA and CDR2 YSLEER come from the germline V gene. The junction had 10 bases not matched to a gene; V was cut back by 1 base and J by 5 bases. The CDR3 length is 16 residues. Original methodology: The authors estimated nucleated cell counts from reference gene primer amplification. The method was immunoSEQ multiplex PCR; TCRdb's version includes in-frame clones alone and lacks a portion of them. The V and J calls and clone size were taken over from that table, and D and trimming were inferred from the DNA. The data show around 330,000 clones, approximately 88% seen once. This entry comes from a study of blood T cell repertoires in COVID-19. Overall study: Donors in the United States, Italy and Spain gave samples during acute or convalescent COVID-19.

The receptor was isolated from a woman between 25 and 40 years old with COVID-19, enrolled during active disease. Sequencing input: peripheral blood. This chain uses TRBV4-3 with TRBJ2-7; 8 nucleotides line up with TRBD1. CDR3 sequence (DNA): TGCGCCAGCAGCCAAGGAATGGGACAGGCGGGCCACGAGCAGTACTTC. Protein: CASSQGMGQAGHEQYF.